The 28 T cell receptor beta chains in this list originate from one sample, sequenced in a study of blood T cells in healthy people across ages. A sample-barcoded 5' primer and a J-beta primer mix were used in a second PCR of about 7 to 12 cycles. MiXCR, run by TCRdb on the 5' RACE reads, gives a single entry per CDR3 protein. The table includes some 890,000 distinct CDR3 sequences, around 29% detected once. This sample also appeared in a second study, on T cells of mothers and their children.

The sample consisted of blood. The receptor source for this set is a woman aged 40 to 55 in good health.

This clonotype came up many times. CDR3 amino acids: CAISESGRTGGYGYTF. CDR3 nucleotides: TGTGCCATCAGTGAGTCTGGGCGGACAGGGGGATATGGCTACACCTTC. The V and J genes are TRBV10-3 and TRBJ1-2; 10 positions agree with TRBD1. Per the germline V gene, CDR1 is ENHRY and CDR2 is SYGVKD. Trimming removed 0 bases from V and 5 bases from J; junction bases left unmatched: 6. The CDR3 totals 16 residues.

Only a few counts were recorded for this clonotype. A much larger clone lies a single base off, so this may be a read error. CDR3 sequence reads: CASSLGQLQGTQYF. Written as DNA, the CDR3 is TGTGCCAGCAGCTTAGGGCAATTACAAGGGACCCAGTACTTC. The rearrangement joins TRBV7-8 to TRBJ2-5; D remains ambiguous. The CDR3 length is 14 residues. Germline V gene lookup returns CDR1 SGHVS and CDR2 FQNEAQ.

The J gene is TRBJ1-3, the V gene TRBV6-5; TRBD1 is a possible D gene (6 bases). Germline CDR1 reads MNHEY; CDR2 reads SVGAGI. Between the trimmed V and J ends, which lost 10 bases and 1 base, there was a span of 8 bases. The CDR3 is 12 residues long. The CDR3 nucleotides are TGTGCCACCACAGGGTCTGGAAACACCATATATTTT. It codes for CATTGSGNTIYF.

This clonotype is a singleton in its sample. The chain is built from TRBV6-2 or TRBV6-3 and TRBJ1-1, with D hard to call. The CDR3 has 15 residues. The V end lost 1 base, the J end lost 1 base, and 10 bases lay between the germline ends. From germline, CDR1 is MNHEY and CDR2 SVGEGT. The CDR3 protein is CASSYFGVRNTEAFF. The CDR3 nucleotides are TGTGCCAGCAGTTACTTCGGGGTGAGGAACACTGAAGCTTTCTTT.

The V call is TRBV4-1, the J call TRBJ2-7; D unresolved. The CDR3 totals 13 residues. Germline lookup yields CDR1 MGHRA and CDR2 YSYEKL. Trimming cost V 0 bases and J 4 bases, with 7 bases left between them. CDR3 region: CASSQDRGYEQYV. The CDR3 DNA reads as TGCGCCAGCAGCCAAGATAGAGGATACGAGCAGTACGTC.

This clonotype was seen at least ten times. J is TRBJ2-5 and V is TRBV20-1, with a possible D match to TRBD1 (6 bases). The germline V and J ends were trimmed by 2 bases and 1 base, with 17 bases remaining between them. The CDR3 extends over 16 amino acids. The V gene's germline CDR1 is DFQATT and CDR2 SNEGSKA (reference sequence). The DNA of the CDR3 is TGCAGTGCTAGAAACCCCGCGACAGGCCTCCAAGAGACCCAGTACTTC. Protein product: CSARNPATGLQETQYF.

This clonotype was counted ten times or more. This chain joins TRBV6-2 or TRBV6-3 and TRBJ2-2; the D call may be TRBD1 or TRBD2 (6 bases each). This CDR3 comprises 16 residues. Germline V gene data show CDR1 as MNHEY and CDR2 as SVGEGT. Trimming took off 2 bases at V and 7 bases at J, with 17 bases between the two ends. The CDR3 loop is CASSYPRGVVSGELFF. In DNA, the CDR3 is TGTGCCAGCAGTTACCCGAGGGGGGTAGTCAGCGGGGAGCTGTTTTTT.

Written as DNA, the CDR3 is TGCGCCAGATGTTGGCCGGGGCCGGGCACAGATACGCAGTATTTT. This codes for CARCWPGPGTDTQYF. The rearrangement joins TRBV5-1 to TRBJ2-3; D may correspond to TRBD1 or TRBD2 (5 bases each). Germline V lookup: CDR1 SGHRS, CDR2 YFSETQ. Trimming removed 8 bases at V and 1 base at J, with 17 bases between. This CDR3 has 15 amino acids.

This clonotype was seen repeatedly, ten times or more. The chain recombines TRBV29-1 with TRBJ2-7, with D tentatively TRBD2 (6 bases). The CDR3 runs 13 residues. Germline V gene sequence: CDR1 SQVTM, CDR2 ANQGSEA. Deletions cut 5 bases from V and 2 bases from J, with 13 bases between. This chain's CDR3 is CSVYGGSPYEQYF. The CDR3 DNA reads TGCAGCGTTTATGGGGGGTCCCCCTACGAGCAGTACTTC.

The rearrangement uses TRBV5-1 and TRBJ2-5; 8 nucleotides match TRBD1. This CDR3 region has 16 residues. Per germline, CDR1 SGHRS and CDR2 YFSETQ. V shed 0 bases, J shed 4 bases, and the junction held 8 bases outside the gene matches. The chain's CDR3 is CASSLGQGAVRETQYF. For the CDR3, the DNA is TGCGCCAGCAGCTTGGGCCAGGGGGCAGTAAGAGAGACCCAGTACTTC.

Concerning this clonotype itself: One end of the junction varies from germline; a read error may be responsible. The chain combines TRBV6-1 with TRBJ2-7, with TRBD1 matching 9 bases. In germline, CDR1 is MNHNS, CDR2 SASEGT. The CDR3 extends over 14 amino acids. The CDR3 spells CAISVGQGIFEQYF. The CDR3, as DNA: TGTGCCATCAGTGTGGGACAGGGAATTTTCGAGCAGTACTTC.

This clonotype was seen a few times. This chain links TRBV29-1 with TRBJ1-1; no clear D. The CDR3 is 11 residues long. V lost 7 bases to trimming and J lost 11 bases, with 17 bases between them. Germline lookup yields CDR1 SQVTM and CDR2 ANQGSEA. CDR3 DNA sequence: TGCAGCGAAACCCGAGAGGGTTCTGCTTTCTTT. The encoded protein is CSETREGSAFF. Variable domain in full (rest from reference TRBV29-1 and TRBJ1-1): SAVISQKPSRDICQRGTSLTIQCQVDSQVTMMFWYRQQPGQSLTLIATANQGSEATYESGFVIDKFPISRPNLTFSTLTVSNMSPEDSSIYLCSETREGSAFFGQGTRLTVV.

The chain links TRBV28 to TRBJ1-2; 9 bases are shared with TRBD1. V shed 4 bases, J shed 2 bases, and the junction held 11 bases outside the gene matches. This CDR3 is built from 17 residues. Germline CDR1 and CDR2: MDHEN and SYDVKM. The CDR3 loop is CASSSPSPGTGNYGYTF. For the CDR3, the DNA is TGTGCCAGCAGTTCCCCGTCCCCCGGGACAGGGAACTATGGCTACACCTTC.

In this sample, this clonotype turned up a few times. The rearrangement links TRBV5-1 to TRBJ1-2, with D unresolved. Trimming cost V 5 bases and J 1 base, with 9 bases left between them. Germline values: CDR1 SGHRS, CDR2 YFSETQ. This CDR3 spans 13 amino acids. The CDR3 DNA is TGCGCCAGCAGAGGAGACGTTAACTATGGCTACACCTTC. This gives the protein CASRGDVNYGYTF. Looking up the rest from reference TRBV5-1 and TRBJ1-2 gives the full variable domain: KAGVTQTPRYLIKTRGQQVTLSCSPISGHRSVSWYQQTPGQGLQFLFEYFSETQRNKGNFPGRFSGRQFSNSRSEMNVSTLELGDSALYLCASRGDVNYGYTFGSGTRLTVV.

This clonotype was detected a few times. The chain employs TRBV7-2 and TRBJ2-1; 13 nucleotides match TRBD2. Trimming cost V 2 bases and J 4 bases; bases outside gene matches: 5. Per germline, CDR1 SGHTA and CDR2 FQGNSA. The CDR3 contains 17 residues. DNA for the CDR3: TGTGCCAGCAGCTTAACGGGACTAGCGGGGCTATACAATGAGCAGTTCTTC. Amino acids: CASSLTGLAGLYNEQFF.

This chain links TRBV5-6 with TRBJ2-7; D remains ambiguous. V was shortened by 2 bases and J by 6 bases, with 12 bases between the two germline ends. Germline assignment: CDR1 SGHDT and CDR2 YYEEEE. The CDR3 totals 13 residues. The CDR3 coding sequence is TGTGCCAGCAGCTTTCGTGTGTTCGGCGAGCAGTACTTC. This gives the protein CASSFRVFGEQYF. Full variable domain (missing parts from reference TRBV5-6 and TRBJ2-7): DAGVTQSPTHLIKTRGQQVTLRCSPKSGHDTVSWYQQALGQGPQFIFQYYEEEERQRGNFPDRFSGHQFPNYSSELNVNALLLGDSALYLCASSFRVFGEQYFGPGTRLTVT.

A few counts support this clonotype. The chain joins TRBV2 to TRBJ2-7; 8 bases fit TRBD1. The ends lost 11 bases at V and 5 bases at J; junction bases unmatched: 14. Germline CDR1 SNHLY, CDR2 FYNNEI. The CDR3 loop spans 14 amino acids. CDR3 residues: CAGSLTGVGNEQYF. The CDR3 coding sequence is TGTGCCGGGAGTTTGACAGGGGTCGGTAACGAGCAGTACTTC.

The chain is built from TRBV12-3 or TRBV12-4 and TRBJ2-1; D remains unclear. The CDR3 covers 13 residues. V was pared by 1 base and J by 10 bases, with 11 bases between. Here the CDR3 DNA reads TGTGCCAGCAGTTTAGAGGGTAGCTACGAGCAGTTCTTC. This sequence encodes CASSLEGSYEQFF.

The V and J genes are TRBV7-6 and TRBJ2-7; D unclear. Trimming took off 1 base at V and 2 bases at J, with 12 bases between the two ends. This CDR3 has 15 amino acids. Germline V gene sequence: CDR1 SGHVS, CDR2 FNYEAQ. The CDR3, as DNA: TGTGCCAGCAGCTTAGATTCGGCAGCTCCCTACGAGCAGTACTTC. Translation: CASSLDSAAPYEQYF.

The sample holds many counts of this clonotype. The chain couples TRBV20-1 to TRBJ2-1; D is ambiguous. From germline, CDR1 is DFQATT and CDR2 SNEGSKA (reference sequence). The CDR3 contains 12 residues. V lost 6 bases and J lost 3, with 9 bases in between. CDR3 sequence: CSADDRYNEQFF. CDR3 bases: TGCAGTGCCGACGACCGCTACAATGAGCAGTTCTTC.

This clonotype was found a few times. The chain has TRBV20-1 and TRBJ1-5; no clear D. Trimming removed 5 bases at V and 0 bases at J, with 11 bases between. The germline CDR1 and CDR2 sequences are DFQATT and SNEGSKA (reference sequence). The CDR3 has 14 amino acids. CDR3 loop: CSAFRGTSNQPQHF. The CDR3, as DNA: TGCAGTGCTTTTCGGGGAACTAGCAATCAGCCCCAGCATTTT.

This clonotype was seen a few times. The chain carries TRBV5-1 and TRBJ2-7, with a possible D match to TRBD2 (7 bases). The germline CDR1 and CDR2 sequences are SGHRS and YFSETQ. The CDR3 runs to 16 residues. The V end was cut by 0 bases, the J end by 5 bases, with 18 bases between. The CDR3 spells CASSLEGRGALNEQYF. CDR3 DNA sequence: TGCGCCAGCAGCTTGGAGGGTCGGGGGGCGCTTAACGAGCAGTACTTC.

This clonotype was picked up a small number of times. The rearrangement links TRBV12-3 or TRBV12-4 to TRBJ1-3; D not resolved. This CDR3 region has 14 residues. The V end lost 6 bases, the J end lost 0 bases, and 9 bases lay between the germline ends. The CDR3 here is CASSPRFSGNTIYF. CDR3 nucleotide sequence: TGTGCCAGCAGCCCAAGGTTCTCTGGAAACACCATATATTTT.

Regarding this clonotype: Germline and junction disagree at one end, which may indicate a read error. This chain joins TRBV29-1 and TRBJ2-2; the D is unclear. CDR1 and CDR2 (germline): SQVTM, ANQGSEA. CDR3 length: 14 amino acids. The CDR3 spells CSVEGPLGTGELFF. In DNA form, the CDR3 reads TGCAGCGTCGAAGGACCCCTCGGGACCGGGGAGCTGTTTTTT.

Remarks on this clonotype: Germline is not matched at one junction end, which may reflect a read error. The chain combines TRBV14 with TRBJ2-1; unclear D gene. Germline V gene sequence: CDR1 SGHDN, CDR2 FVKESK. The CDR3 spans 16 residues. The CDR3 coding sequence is TGTGCCAGCAGCCAATTTGTGGGTCCCCTCTACAGTGAGCAGTTCTTC. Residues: CASSQFVGPLYSEQFF.

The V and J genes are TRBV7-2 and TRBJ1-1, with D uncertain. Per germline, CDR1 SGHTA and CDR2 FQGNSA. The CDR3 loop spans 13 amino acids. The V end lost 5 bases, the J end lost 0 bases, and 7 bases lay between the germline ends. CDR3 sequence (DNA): TGTGCCAGCAGCAACCACGTGAACACTGAAGCTTTCTTT. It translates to CASSNHVNTEAFF.

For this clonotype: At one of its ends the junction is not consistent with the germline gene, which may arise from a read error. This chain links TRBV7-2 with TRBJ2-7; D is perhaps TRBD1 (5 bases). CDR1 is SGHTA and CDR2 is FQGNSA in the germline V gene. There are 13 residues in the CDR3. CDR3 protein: CASNLDRTYEQYF. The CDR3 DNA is TGTGCCAGCAACTTAGACAGAACCTACGAGCAGTACTTC.

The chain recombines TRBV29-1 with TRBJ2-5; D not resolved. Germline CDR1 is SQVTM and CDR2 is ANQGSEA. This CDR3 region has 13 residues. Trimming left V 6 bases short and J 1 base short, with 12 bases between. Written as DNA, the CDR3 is TGCAGCGTGAGGAATACCCTCCAAGAGACCCAGTACTTC. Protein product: CSVRNTLQETQYF.